Shown below are 3 T cell receptor beta chains from a single sample sequenced in a study of vaccination effects on CD4 cells after COVID-19. Clones were read by immunoSEQ multiplex PCR, and TCRdb kept only the in-frame ones, dropping some. The data hold roughly 23,000 clones, with approximately 70% observed a single time. No antigen has been identified for these receptors. ViraFEST used viral peptide pools to expand antigen-specific CD4+ T cells before sequencing. Isolating CD4+ T cells followed about 11 days of culture. Subjects were given two BNT162b2 or mRNA-1273 vaccine doses. This material consisted of CD4+ T cells from PBMCs cultured with HCoV-NL63 spike peptides, taken after COVID-19 vaccination. All receptors come from a human donor who received a COVID-19 vaccine.

V gene TRBV6-6 combines with J gene TRBJ2-5; D call uncertain. V was shortened by 2 bases and J by 2 bases, with 6 bases between the two germline ends. The CDR3 length is 13 residues. Germline CDR1 MNHNY, CDR2 SVGAGI (reference sequence). CDR3 bases: TGTGCCAGCAGTTACACCAGGCAAGAGACCCAGTACTTC. The encoded protein is CASSYTRQETQYF.

This chain joins TRBV5-1 and TRBJ2-3; TRBD1 agrees at 7 bases. V lost 4 bases and J lost 2; bases outside the gene matches: 7. Germline V gives CDR1 SGHRS, CDR2 YFSETQ. The CDR3 spans 15 residues. CDR3 amino acids: CASSGPGQTTDTQYF. The CDR3 bases are TGCGCCAGCAGCGGACCGGGACAGACCACAGATACGCAGTATTTT.

V usage is TRBV28 and J usage is TRBJ2-3; 8 bases map to TRBD2. Germline CDR1 MDHEN, CDR2 SYDVKM. This CDR3 is built from 15 residues. V shed 3 bases and J 2 bases; nucleotides not matched to a gene: 4. The DNA for the CDR3 is TGTGCCAGCAGTTTGATGACTAGCGTCACAGATACGCAGTATTTT. Translated, it gives CASSLMTSVTDTQYF.